Below are 18 T cell receptor beta chains sequenced from a single sample in a study of OX40 agonist ivuxolimab in advanced cancers. Profiling relied on immunoSEQ multiplex PCR, and the TCRdb table lists in-frame clones only, not all of them. The sample contains some 60,000 clones, approximately 86% of which appear only once. The sample was CD4+ or CD8+ T cells sorted from blood, taken in a trial of the OX40 agonist ivuxolimab. These receptors all come from an adult with an advanced solid tumor such as melanoma, head and neck, liver or kidney cancer.

The gene calls are TRBV5-4 and TRBJ1-2, with no clear D. Germline CDR1 SGHNT, CDR2 YYREEE (reference sequence). V lost 2 bases to trimming and J lost 3 bases, with 8 bases between them. This CDR3 contains 13 residues. The DNA for the CDR3 is TGTGCCAGCAGCTTCGGGAGGGACTATGGCTACACCTTC. Translation gives CASSFGRDYGYTF.

J is TRBJ2-7 and V is TRBV27; 8 bases map to TRBD2. V was clipped by 6 bases and J by 7 bases; unmatched bases: 8. Per the germline V gene, CDR1 is MNHEY and CDR2 is SMNVEV (reference sequence). CDR3 size: 13 residues. CDR3 sequence reads: CASSRAGEKEQYF. The CDR3 DNA follows: TGTGCCAGCAGCAGAGCGGGAGAGAAAGAGCAGTACTTC.

The V and J genes are TRBV7-2 and TRBJ2-3; D remains unclear. Germline V CDR1 and CDR2: SGHTA, FQGNSA. CDR3 length equals 15 residues. With 5 bases removed from V and 4 bases from J, the gap between germline ends came to 16 bases. This CDR3 is CASSPGGSRSDTQYF. The CDR3 nucleotides read TGTGCCAGCAGCCCCGGCGGTAGCAGGTCAGATACGCAGTATTTT.

This chain connects TRBV6-5 to TRBJ2-7; 8 positions agree with TRBD1. CDR1 and CDR2 (germline): MNHEY, SVGAGI. The CDR3 runs to 14 residues. J gave up 6 bases and V 4 bases, and 8 bases lay outside the gene matches. As DNA, the CDR3 is TGTGCCAGCAGTTTTCCAGGGGGCGCGGGCGAGCAGTACTTC. Encoded protein: CASSFPGGAGEQYF.

This sequence joins TRBV27 and TRBJ2-5; TRBD1 matches at 9 bases. Germline V CDR1 and CDR2: MNHEY, SMNVEV (reference sequence). With V trimmed by 6 bases and J by 11 bases, 4 bases remained unmatched. CDR3 length: 11 amino acids. The CDR3, as DNA: TGTGCCAGCAGACGGGACAGGGAGCAGTACTTC. It translates to CASRRDREQYF.

The genes are TRBV11-2 and TRBJ2-4, with 7 bases fitting TRBD2. Germline CDR1 is SGHAT and CDR2 is FQNNGV. The CDR3 loop spans 14 amino acids. The V gene end was trimmed by 4 bases and the J gene end by 7 bases; junction bases not matched to a gene: 7. CDR3 protein: CASSSPRRGNIQYF. In DNA form, the CDR3 reads TGTGCCAGCAGCTCCCCTAGGCGGGGGAACATTCAGTACTTC. Based on the CDR3 plus reference TRBV11-2 and TRBJ2-4, the full variable domain is EAGVAQSPRYKIIEKRQSVAFWCNPISGHATLYWYQQILGQGPKLLIQFQNNGVVDDSQLPKDRFSAERLKGVDSTLKIQPAKLEDSAVYLCASSSPRRGNIQYFGAGTRLSVL.

The J gene is TRBJ1-1, the V gene TRBV5-6; 8 bases fit TRBD1. The CDR3 loop spans 14 amino acids. CDR1 and CDR2 (germline): SGHDT, YYEEEE. The V segment lost 6 bases and the J segment 0 bases; nucleotides outside the gene matches: 4. This CDR3 is CASNTGQVNTEAFF. The CDR3 DNA sequence: TGTGCCAGCAACACGGGACAGGTGAACACTGAAGCTTTCTTT.

The chain is built from TRBV15 and TRBJ1-4, with D perhaps matching TRBD1 (5 bases). The V and J ends lost 5 bases and 0 bases respectively, with 10 bases between them. Germline loops: CDR1 LNHNV, CDR2 YYDKDF (reference sequence). The CDR3 sequence is 15 residues long. The CDR3 here is CATSGGAATNEKLFF. The CDR3 bases are TGTGCCACCAGCGGAGGGGCAGCAACTAATGAAAAACTGTTTTTT.

The J gene is TRBJ2-7, the V gene TRBV29-1, with 8 bases that match TRBD2. This CDR3 region has 13 residues. Germline lookup yields CDR1 SQVTM and CDR2 ANQGSEA. V trimming: 6 bases; J trimming: 0 bases; junction bases outside the gene matches: 4. CDR3 loop: CSVERESSYEQYF. CDR3 sequence (DNA): TGCAGCGTCGAGCGGGAGAGCTCCTACGAGCAGTACTTC.

V and J are TRBV7-2 and TRBJ2-5, with TRBD2 matching 12 bases. This CDR3 region has 15 residues. The V gene end was trimmed by 5 bases and the J gene end by 4 bases; junction bases not matched to a gene: 5. Germline values: CDR1 SGHTA, CDR2 FQGNSA. The CDR3 loop reads CASSVTGLAGETQYF. CDR3 coding DNA: TGTGCCAGCAGCGTAACGGGACTAGCGGGAGAGACCCAGTACTTC.

CDR3 protein: CASSPPGLFYEQYF. CDR3 coding DNA: TGTGCCAGCAGCCCACCGGGACTCTTCTACGAGCAGTACTTC. The chain combines TRBV21-1 with TRBJ2-7; the D call of TRBD2 is as the table states it, not checked on the DNA. TRBV21-1 has pseudogene status. This CDR3 is built from 14 residues.

V gene TRBV30 combines with J gene TRBJ1-3; D remains ambiguous. Germline V lookup: CDR1 GTSNPN, CDR2 SVGIG (reference sequence). The ends were cut back, 0 bases at V and 0 bases at J, with 6 bases in the middle. CDR3 length equals 14 residues. The CDR3 nucleotides read TGTGCCTGGAGTGTAACGGTCTCTGGAAACACCATATATTTT. Translating it yields CAWSVTVSGNTIYF. The full variable domain, rest sourced from reference TRBV30 and TRBJ1-3, is SQTIHQWPATLVQPVGSPLSLECTVEGTSNPNLYWYRQAAGRGLQLLFYSVGIGQISSEVPQNLSASRPQDRQFILSSKKLLLSDSGFYLCAWSVTVSGNTIYFGEGSWLTVV.

This chain uses TRBV2 with TRBJ1-2, with D uncertain. V lost 3 bases and J 6 bases, leaving 11 bases between the germline ends. Germline V gene lookup returns CDR1 SNHLY and CDR2 FYNNEI. The CDR3 runs 13 residues. This CDR3 is CASSDMTVNGYTF. The CDR3 bases are TGTGCCAGCAGTGATATGACGGTTAATGGCTACACCTTC.

The V gene is TRBV5-1, the J gene TRBJ2-3; D is possibly TRBD2 (7 bases). This CDR3 region has 14 residues. Germline V lookup: CDR1 SGHRS, CDR2 YFSETQ. Trimming took 7 bases from V and 6 from J, leaving 18 bases between them. CDR3 coding DNA: TGCGCCAGCTCCCGGGGGGCGAGTGAGGATACGCAGTATTTT. Protein product: CASSRGASEDTQYF.

In DNA, the CDR3 is TGTGCCAGCAGTGCCCGTCGTGGGGAAGTTGGCACAGATACGCAGTATTTT. Amino acid sequence: CASSARRGEVGTDTQYF. This rearrangement joins TRBV6-1 to TRBJ2-3; no firm D call. Germline loops: CDR1 MNHNS, CDR2 SASEGT. The CDR3 consists of 17 residues. Trimming pared 4 bases from V and 1 base from J, leaving 18 bases between.

CDR3 in amino acids: CASSGGNQPQHF. The CDR3 bases are TGTGCCAGTAGCGGAGGCAATCAGCCCCAGCATTTT. The gene calls are TRBV19 and TRBJ1-5; D call uncertain. The germline gives CDR1 LNHDA, CDR2 SQIVND (reference sequence). The ends were cut back, 6 bases at V and 2 bases at J, with 5 bases in the middle. This CDR3 has 12 residues. The variable domain in full, completed from reference TRBV19 and TRBJ1-5, reads DGGITQSPKYLFRKEGQNVTLSCEQNLNHDAMYWYRQDPGQGLRLIYYSQIVNDFQKGDIAEGYSVSREKKESFPLTVTSAQKNPTAFYLCASSGGNQPQHFGDGTRLSIL.

The V and J genes are TRBV11-3 and TRBJ2-1; 11 nucleotides agree with TRBD1. Germline CDR1 is SGHNT and CDR2 is YENEEA. This CDR3 has 15 amino acids. With V trimmed by 3 bases and J by 6 bases, 4 bases remained unmatched. The CDR3 DNA reads as TGTGCCAGCAGCTTCTCCGGGACAGGGGGCAATGAGCAGTTCTTC. It yields the protein CASSFSGTGGNEQFF. Complete variable domain (other parts from reference TRBV11-3 and TRBJ2-1): EAGVVQSPRYKIIEKKQPVAFWCNPISGHNTLYWYLQNLGQGPELLIRYENEEAVDDSQLPKDRFSAERLKGVDSTLKIQPAELGDSAVYLCASSFSGTGGNEQFFGPGTRLTVL.

DNA for the CDR3: TGTGCCAGCAGCTTAAGCCCGGCCAATTCACCCCTCCACTTT. It specifies CASSLSPANSPLHF. The chain uses TRBV7-2 and TRBJ1-6; D is unclear. CDR1 and CDR2 (germline): SGHTA, FQGNSA. The V end was cut by 2 bases, the J end by 7 bases, with 9 bases between. CDR3 size: 14 residues.